This is a list of T cell receptor beta chains from one sample in a study of T-cell reconstitution after alpha-beta-depleted transplantation in children. TCRdb reanalysed the PCR reads using MiXCR and keeps one entry per CDR3 protein. The sample records roughly 500,000 distinct CDR3 sequences, about 33% being singletons. This sample comprised PBMCs from the stem cell graft donor, obtained from the stem cell graft. The origin of the receptors is a human donor who donated a stem cell graft to a child with aplastic anemia. Both conserved end residues are part of each CDR3. D genes are given only for firm matches. Clone size, where shown, is once, few, many, or a class for clones that have expanded.

cdr3_nt: TGTGCCTGGGGGGACCGGCCTTACGAGCAGTACTTC
cdr3_aa: CAWGDRPYEQYF
clone_size: few
v_call: TRBV30
j_call: TRBJ2-7
d_call: .
cdr3_length: 12

cdr3_nt: TGTGCCAGCAGCCTACATGGGGCTACCGGGGAGCTGTTTTTT
cdr3_aa: CASSLHGATGELFF
clone_size: .
v_call: TRBV7-2
j_call: TRBJ2-2
d_call: .
cdr3_length: 14

cdr3_nt: TGTGCCTGGAGTGTTAGGGCTGGAGAGACCCAGTACTTC
cdr3_aa: CAWSVRAGETQYF
clone_size: .
v_call: TRBV30
j_call: TRBJ2-5
d_call: .
cdr3_length: 13

cdr3_nt: TGTGCCAGCAGCTCTAGCGGGAGAGGCCACAATGAGCAGTTCTTC
cdr3_aa: CASSSSGRGHNEQFF
clone_size: .
v_call: TRBV7-2
j_call: TRBJ2-1
d_call: TRBD2
cdr3_length: 15

cdr3_nt: TGCGCCAGCAGAAAATCCGGGACTAGCGGGGGCGGCGTCCTGACTTTC
cdr3_aa: CASRKSGTSGGGVLTF
clone_size: once
v_call: TRBV5-1
j_call: TRBJ2-6
d_call: TRBD2
cdr3_length: 16

cdr3_nt: TGTGCCAGCAGCTTATCGCAGGGGTATGGCTACACCTTC
cdr3_aa: CASSLSQGYGYTF
clone_size: .
v_call: TRBV7-3
j_call: TRBJ1-2
d_call: .
cdr3_length: 13

cdr3_nt: TGTGCCAGCAGCCCGACAGCGCTAAGCTCCTACAATGAGCAGTTCTTC
cdr3_aa: CASSPTALSSYNEQFF
clone_size: .
v_call: TRBV12-3/TRBV12-4
j_call: TRBJ2-1
d_call: .
cdr3_length: 16

cdr3_nt: TGCAGTGCTAGAGGGGGCGGACGGCATACTGGAAACACCATATATTTT
cdr3_aa: CSARGGGRHTGNTIYF
clone_size: .
v_call: TRBV20-1
j_call: TRBJ1-3
d_call: .
cdr3_length: 16

cdr3_nt: TGTGCCAGCAGTTTAGGACAGGGTGGCAATTCACCCCTCCACTTT
cdr3_aa: CASSLGQGGNSPLHF
clone_size: .
v_call: TRBV12-3/TRBV12-4
j_call: TRBJ1-6
d_call: TRBD1
cdr3_length: 15

cdr3_nt: TGCAGTGCTAGAGATTTTCAAGGTACTAGCGGGACCTACAATGAGCAGTTCTTC
cdr3_aa: CSARDFQGTSGTYNEQFF
clone_size: .
v_call: TRBV20-1
j_call: TRBJ2-1
d_call: TRBD2
cdr3_length: 18

cdr3_nt: TGTGCCAGCACCCAAACGACTGGGTCCTACGAGCAGTACTTC
cdr3_aa: CASTQTTGSYEQYF
clone_size: .
v_call: TRBV6-1
j_call: TRBJ2-7
d_call: .
cdr3_length: 14

cdr3_nt: TGCAGTGCTGCACTCGGGAATACGCAGTATTTT
cdr3_aa: CSAALGNTQYF
clone_size: few
v_call: TRBV20-1
j_call: TRBJ2-3
d_call: .
cdr3_length: 11

cdr3_nt: TGCGCCAGCAGCGGGGGGGACGGTGAGCAGTTCTTC
cdr3_aa: CASSGGDGEQFF
clone_size: .
v_call: TRBV5-1
j_call: TRBJ2-1
d_call: TRBD2
cdr3_length: 12

cdr3_nt: TGTGCCAGTAGTCCTGCGGTGACAAGACAGGGAGAGAGCACTGAAGCTTTCTTT
cdr3_aa: CASSPAVTRQGESTEAFF
clone_size: .
v_call: TRBV19
j_call: TRBJ1-1
d_call: TRBD1
cdr3_length: 18